These T cell receptor beta chains were read from a single sample in a study of technical replicates of blood from a few donors. Using immunoSEQ multiplex PCR, the repertoire was profiled, and TCRdb retains in-frame clones only, with some absent. Among about 75,000 clones listed, about 97% were seen once. The sequenced sample was T cells isolated from PBMCs. Every receptor here comes from a human donor in good health. The CDR3 runs from the conserved cysteine through the conserved F or W. D genes are given only for firm matches. Rows may omit the clone size; those that give it use once, few, many or a size class.

D gene	V gene	J gene	clone size	CDR3 protein	CDR3 DNA
TRBD1	TRBV6-1	TRBJ1-4	-	CASSERGQEHEKLFF	TGTGCCAGCAGTGAACGGGGACAGGAGCATGAAAAACTGTTTTTT
-	TRBV2	TRBJ2-1	-	CASSRIGSHEQFF	TGTGCCAGCAGCAGGATCGGCAGCCATGAGCAGTTCTTC
-	TRBV5-4	TRBJ2-3	-	CASRKAPGGTDTQYF	TGTGCCAGCAGAAAAGCACCGGGTGGCACAGATACGCAGTATTTT
TRBD1	TRBV18	TRBJ2-5	-	CASSPGQGLETQYF	TGTGCCAGCTCCCCGGGACAGGGGTTAGAGACCCAGTACTTC
-	TRBV9	TRBJ2-2	-	CASSVFPYRETGELFF	TGTGCCAGCAGCGTTTTCCCATACAGGGAAACCGGGGAGCTGTTTTTT
TRBD1	TRBV6-5	TRBJ2-3	-	CASSNRGGTDTQYF	TGTGCCAGTTCGAACAGGGGAGGCACAGATACGCAGTATTTT
-	TRBV7-9	TRBJ1-1	few	CASSPFGTEAFF	TGTGCCAGCAGCCCATTCGGGACTGAAGCTTTCTTT
-	TRBV9	TRBJ2-1	-	CASSGAGLSYNEQFF	TGTGCCAGCAGCGGGGCAGGCCTCTCCTACAATGAGCAGTTCTTC
-	TRBV9	TRBJ1-3	-	CASSVGSGRGNTIYF	TGTGCCAGCAGCGTAGGTTCGGGGAGGGGGAACACCATATATTTT
-	TRBV2	TRBJ1-2	-	CASRRVTDAYGYTF	TGTGCCAGCAGGAGGGTGACGGATGCCTATGGCTACACCTTC
-	TRBV19	TRBJ1-1	once	CASGTQARGPEAFF	TGTGCCAGTGGGACACAGGCCAGGGGTCCTGAAGCTTTCTTT
-	TRBV6-6	TRBJ1-4	-	CASSYSNFRGNEKLFF	TGTGCCAGCAGTTACTCGAATTTTAGGGGGAATGAAAAACTGTTTTTT
TRBD1	TRBV23-1	TRBJ1-6	-	CASSQPGRTGRMNSPLHF	TGCGCCAGCAGTCAACCCGGACGGACAGGGCGAATGAATTCACCCCTCCACTTT
-	TRBV7-9	TRBJ2-2	-	CASSLSGGHTNTGELFF	TGTGCCAGCAGCTTGTCGGGCGGGCACACGAACACCGGGGAGCTGTTTTTT
TRBD1	TRBV5-1	TRBJ2-1	-	CASDRQGFHNEQFF	TGCGCCAGCGATCGACAGGGTTTTCACAATGAGCAGTTCTTC
-	TRBV6-5	TRBJ2-1	-	CASNTAGQFYNEQFF	TGTGCCAGCAACACGGCCGGACAGTTTTACAATGAGCAGTTCTTC
-	TRBV12-5	TRBJ1-3	once	CASGQTVSGNTIYF	TGTGCTAGTGGTCAAACAGTCTCTGGAAACACCATATATTTT
-	TRBV25-1	TRBJ1-5	-	CASSESLADQPQHF	TGTGCCAGCAGTGAATCTCTAGCGGATCAGCCCCAGCATTTT
TRBD1	TRBV27	TRBJ1-5	-	CASPRDSGNSNQPQHF	TGTGCCAGCCCCCGGGACAGCGGCAATAGCAATCAGCCCCAGCATTTT
-	TRBV2	TRBJ2-2	-	CAGSEWQVANTGELFF	TGTGCCGGCAGTGAATGGCAGGTCGCGAACACCGGGGAGCTGTTTTTT
-	TRBV6-1	TRBJ1-2	-	CASSPGQSNSYGYTF	TGTGCCAGCAGTCCCGGACAGAGCAACAGCTATGGCTACACCTTC
TRBD1	TRBV13	TRBJ2-1	-	CASSLGTAYNEQFF	TGTGCCAGCAGCCTGGGGACAGCCTACAATGAGCAGTTCTTC
-	TRBV5-4	TRBJ2-7	-	CASSLEGDFYEQYF	TGTGCCAGCAGCTTGGAGGGGGATTTCTACGAGCAGTACTTC
TRBD1	TRBV18	TRBJ2-7	-	CASSPLDRGVHEQYF	TGTGCCAGCTCACCATTAGACAGGGGTGTCCACGAGCAGTACTTC
TRBD2	TRBV5-1	TRBJ2-1	-	CASTPGGGEYNEQFF	TGCGCCAGCACCCCTGGCGGGGGGGAATACAATGAGCAGTTCTTC
TRBD1	TRBV9	TRBJ1-1	-	CASSVPGQEEAFF	TGTGCCAGCAGCGTACCGGGACAGGAGGAAGCTTTCTTT
TRBD1	TRBV5-1	TRBJ1-1	-	CASSLAQRQGGAEAFF	TGCGCCAGCAGCTTGGCTCAGCGACAGGGGGGCGCTGAAGCTTTCTTT
-	TRBV21-1	TRBJ2-3	-	CASSRVGTSGPITDTQYF	TGTGCCAGCAGCAGGGTAGGGACTAGCGGCCCGATTACAGATACGCAGTATTTT
TRBD1	TRBV11-2	TRBJ1-2	-	CASSSTGEDYGYTF	TGTGCCAGCAGCTCCACAGGGGAGGACTATGGCTACACCTTC
-	TRBV7-7	TRBJ2-5	-	CASSLEASEETQYF	TGTGCCAGCAGCTTAGAGGCTAGCGAAGAGACCCAGTACTTC
-	TRBV4-1	TRBJ1-1	-	CASSQRGAYREMNTEAFF	TGCGCCAGCAGCCAGAGAGGGGCTTACAGGGAAATGAACACTGAAGCTTTCTTT
TRBD1	TRBV11-2	TRBJ1-2	-	CASSFDREHGYTF	TGTGCCAGCAGCTTCGACAGGGAACATGGCTACACCTTC
-	TRBV11-1	TRBJ2-7	-	CASRLQAGLSYEQYF	TGTGCCAGCAGGCTTCAAGCGGGCCTCTCCTACGAGCAGTACTTC
TRBD2	TRBV6-4	TRBJ2-7	-	CASSIGGLAGFGSHEQYF	TGTGCCAGCAGTATTGGTGGACTAGCGGGATTCGGGTCTCACGAGCAGTACTTC
-	TRBV6-5	TRBJ1-1	-	CASSSRDTSNTEAFF	TGTGCCAGCAGTTCCCGGGACACTTCGAACACTGAAGCTTTCTTT
TRBD2	TRBV6-5	TRBJ2-7	-	CASSRTSGGYREQYF	TGTGCCAGCAGTCGAACTAGCGGGGGGTATAGGGAGCAGTACTTC
-	TRBV4-1	TRBJ2-5	-	CASNPDRGGGVQYF	TGCGCCAGCAACCCTGATAGGGGCGGAGGGGTCCAGTACTTC
TRBD2	TRBV29-1	TRBJ2-3	-	CSVEESGGHTDTQYF	TGCAGCGTTGAAGAATCGGGGGGGCACACAGATACGCAGTATTTT
TRBD1	TRBV6-5	TRBJ1-2	once	CASRDSHSYGYTF	TGTGCCAGCCGGGACAGCCATTCCTATGGCTACACCTTC
-	TRBV4-1	TRBJ2-6	-	CASSQKQTGYPGANVLTF	TGCGCCAGCAGCCAAAAACAAACAGGGTACCCTGGGGCCAACGTCCTGACTTTC
TRBD1	TRBV6-1	TRBJ2-5	-	CASSGTGGETQYF	TGTGCCAGCAGCGGGACAGGGGGGGAGACCCAGTACTTC
TRBD2	TRBV5-1	TRBJ2-1	-	CASSVETASGYNEQFF	TGCGCCAGCAGCGTAGAAACGGCTAGCGGCTACAATGAGCAGTTCTTC
-	TRBV28	TRBJ1-1	-	CASSFIELKRGRGETEAFF	TGTGCCAGCAGTTTCATTGAACTCAAAAGGGGGAGAGGGGAGACTGAAGCTTTCTTT
-	TRBV15	TRBJ1-2	-	CATSKRGSIYGYTF	TGTGCCACCAGCAAAAGGGGTAGTATCTATGGCTACACCTTC
TRBD1	TRBV4-1	TRBJ2-7	-	CASSDRVEQYF	TGCGCCAGCAGCGACAGGGTAGAGCAGTACTTC
-	TRBV7-9	TRBJ1-6	-	CAIQGTASSYNSPLHF	TGTGCCATCCAGGGGACGGCTAGCTCCTATAATTCACCCCTCCACTTT
-	TRBV27	TRBJ2-7	-	CASSFARAREQYF	TGTGCCAGCAGTTTTGCCAGGGCGAGGGAGCAGTACTTC
TRBD1	TRBV11-2	TRBJ1-3	once	CASSLGDRFISGNTIYF	TGTGCCAGCAGCTTAGGGGACAGATTCATCTCTGGAAACACCATATATTTT
-	TRBV9	TRBJ1-1	-	CASSLAGQNTEAFF	TGTGCCAGCAGCCTAGCAGGACAGAACACTGAAGCTTTCTTT
-	TRBV7-2	TRBJ2-2	-	CASSRWQGMRGELFF	TGTGCCAGCAGCCGGTGGCAGGGTATGAGAGGGGAGCTGTTTTTT
-	TRBV6-5	TRBJ2-5	-	CASEWGAQETQYF	TGTGCCAGCGAGTGGGGAGCTCAAGAGACCCAGTACTTC
-	TRBV6-6	TRBJ1-2	-	CASTPPGGGFYGYTF	TGTGCCAGCACTCCCCCCGGGGGTGGGTTTTATGGCTACACCTTC